This T cell receptor beta chain appears in the sequencing data of a study of shared clonotypes between healthy human individuals. This CDR3 region has 12 residues. CDR1 GTSNPN and CDR2 SVGIG come from the germline V gene (reference sequence). J lost 4 bases, V lost 4 bases, and 2 bases had no gene match. Profiling relied on immunoSEQ multiplex PCR, and the TCRdb table lists in-frame clones only, not all of them. The data contain over a million clones, approximately 68% of them singletons. Adults of Caucasian background living in Nashville, Tennessee made up all donors. The sequence was collected from a man between 18 and 29 years old in good health. The sequenced sample was memory CD4+ T cells sorted from blood. The subset was: CD45RA-negative fraction. The chain employs TRBV30 and TRBJ1-2, with 8 bases aligning to TRBD1. Here the CDR3 reads CAWTGGAYGYTF. CDR3 DNA: TGTGCCTGGACAGGGGGCGCCTATGGCTACACCTTC.